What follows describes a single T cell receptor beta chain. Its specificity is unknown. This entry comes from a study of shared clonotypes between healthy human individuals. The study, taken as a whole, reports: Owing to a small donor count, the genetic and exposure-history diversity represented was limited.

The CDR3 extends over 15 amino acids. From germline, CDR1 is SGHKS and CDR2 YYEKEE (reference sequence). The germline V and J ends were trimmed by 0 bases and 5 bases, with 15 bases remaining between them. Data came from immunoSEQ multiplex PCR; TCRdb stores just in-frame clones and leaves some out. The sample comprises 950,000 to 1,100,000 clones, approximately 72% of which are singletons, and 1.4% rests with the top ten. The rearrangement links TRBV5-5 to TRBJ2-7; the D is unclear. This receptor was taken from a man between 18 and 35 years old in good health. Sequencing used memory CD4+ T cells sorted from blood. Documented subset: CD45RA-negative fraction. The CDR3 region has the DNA TGTGCCAGCAGCTTGGTTATCGACCCCTCGGACGAGCAGTACTTC. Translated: CASSLVIDPSDEQYF.